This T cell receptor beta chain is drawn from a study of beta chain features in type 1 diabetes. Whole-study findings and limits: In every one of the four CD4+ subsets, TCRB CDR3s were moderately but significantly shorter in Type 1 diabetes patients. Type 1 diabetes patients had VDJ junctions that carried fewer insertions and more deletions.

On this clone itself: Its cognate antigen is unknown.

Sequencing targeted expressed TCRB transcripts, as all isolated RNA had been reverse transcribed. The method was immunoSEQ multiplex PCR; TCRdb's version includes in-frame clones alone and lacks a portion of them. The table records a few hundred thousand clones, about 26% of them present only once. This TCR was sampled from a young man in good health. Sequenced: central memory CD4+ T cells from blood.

CDR3 in DNA: TGTGCCAGCAGCGTAGTTAGGGGAGGAAACCAGCGCGGGGAGCTGTTTTTT. It specifies CASSVVRGGNQRGELFF. V is TRBV9 and J is TRBJ2-2, with TRBD2 as a possible D gene (6 bases). Looked up from germline, CDR1 is SGDLS and CDR2 is YYNGEE. The CDR3 has 17 amino acids. V shed 0 bases and J shed 7 bases, with 19 bases lying between them.